A selection of T cell receptor beta chains follows, all from one sample in a study of T cells in Graves' hyperthyroidism and ophthalmopathy. In TCRdb, the multiplex PCR reads were re-called with MiXCR into one record per CDR3 protein. The sample records 390,000 or so distinct CDR3 sequences, over 12% being singletons. What was sequenced was blood. The receptors were sampled from a man aged 18-30 years with Graves' ophthalmopathy. Each CDR3 is given with its conserved first and last residue. The D gene is left open where the match is weak. Clone size is stated in some rows and not others, as once, few, many or a class when expanded.

TRBJ2-5,many,TRBV19,.,CASSGLDSSIETQYF,TGTGCCAGTAGTGGGCTAGACTCCTCGATCGAGACCCAGTACTTC
TRBJ2-1,.,TRBV20-1,.,CSARDLGGPSSYNEQFF,TGCAGTGCTAGAGATCTCGGGGGCCCCAGCTCCTACAATGAGCAGTTCTTC
TRBJ2-7,many,TRBV3-1,.,CASSQEPGFYEQYF,TGTGCCAGCAGCCAAGAACCAGGGTTCTACGAGCAGTACTTC
TRBJ2-1,few,TRBV19,TRBD2,CVSTSGRGAEQFF,TGTGTTTCGACTAGCGGGAGGGGGGCTGAGCAGTTCTTC
TRBJ2-1,many,TRBV5-1,.,CASQQQGLDEQFF,TGCGCCAGCCAACAGCAGGGGTTGGATGAGCAGTTCTTC
TRBJ2-7,many,TRBV20-1,TRBD1,CSATDPGQESYEQYF,TGCAGTGCTACCGACCCGGGACAGGAGTCCTACGAGCAGTACTTC
TRBJ2-5,many,TRBV20-1,TRBD2,CSARTSAIQETQYF,TGCAGTGCTAGGACTAGCGCCATCCAAGAGACCCAGTACTTC
TRBJ2-5,many,TRBV20-1,TRBD2,CSAEGLAGVRETQYF,TGCAGTGCGGAGGGACTAGCGGGGGTGCGGGAGACCCAGTACTTC
TRBJ2-1,few,TRBV11-3,.,CASSLRTPYSEQFF,TGTGCCAGCAGCTTGAGGACACCTTACAGTGAGCAGTTCTTC
TRBJ2-7,.,TRBV10-2,TRBD2,CASSVAGVNEQYF,TGCGCCAGCAGTGTAGCGGGAGTAAACGAGCAGTACTTC
TRBJ2-3,.,TRBV5-1,TRBD1,CASSPGQASTDTQYF,TGCGCCAGCAGCCCGGGACAGGCAAGCACAGATACGCAGTATTTT
TRBJ1-5,many,TRBV29-1,.,CSVGGRDQPQHF,TGCAGCGTTGGAGGCAGGGATCAGCCCCAGCATTTT
TRBJ1-5,few,TRBV6-1,.,CASSEAGAPGGQPQHF,TGTGCCAGCAGTGAAGCGGGGGCCCCGGGGGGTCAGCCCCAGCATTTT
TRBJ2-3,.,TRBV4-1,.,CASSPWGDTDTQYF,TGCGCCAGCAGCCCCTGGGGAGACACAGATACGCAGTATTTT
TRBJ2-3,.,TRBV10-3,.,CAISVRTGTLGADTQYF,TGTGCCATCAGTGTACGAACCGGGACCTTGGGCGCAGATACGCAGTATTTT
TRBJ1-5,.,TRBV6-5,TRBD1,CASSYSGSGTGDQPQHF,TGTGCCAGCAGTTACTCGGGCTCCGGGACAGGGGATCAGCCCCAGCATTTT
TRBJ2-7,many,TRBV5-1,TRBD2,CASSPSLAREGRIEQYF,TGCGCCAGCAGCCCAAGTCTGGCGCGGGAGGGCCGGATCGAGCAGTACTTC
TRBJ2-3,many,TRBV30,.,CAWTGGDTQYF,TGTGCCTGGACAGGGGGGGATACGCAGTATTTT
TRBJ2-1,many,TRBV7-9,.,CASSLGPAQEQFF,TGTGCCAGCAGCTTAGGGCCAGCCCAAGAGCAGTTCTTC
TRBJ2-5,many,TRBV7-2,TRBD2,CASSLGLDGVETQYF,TGTGCCAGCAGCTTGGGACTAGATGGGGTAGAGACCCAGTACTTC